Listed below are T cell receptor beta chains from one sample, sequenced in a study of CD8 T cells in Susac syndrome. TCRdb re-derived calls from the immunoSEQ multiplex PCR reads in MiXCR, one entry per CDR3 protein. The sample consists of roughly 200,000 distinct CDR3 sequences, 85% to 95% of them appearing once. Sequencing was done on a sample of CD4+ T cells from PBMCs. All receptors derive from a human donor in good health. Both conserved end residues are part of each CDR3. D genes are given only for firm matches. Clone size is given for some rows only: seen once, a few or many times, or a class if the clone is expanded.

TRBV12-5	-	TRBJ2-7	TRBD2	TGTGCTAGTGGTGGACTAGCGGGGACCGAGCAGTACTTC	CASGGLAGTEQYF
TRBV4-1	-	TRBJ2-2	-	TGCGCCAGCAGCCAAGATCAGCAGGCCCACGGGGAGCTGTTTTTT	CASSQDQQAHGELFF
TRBV30	-	TRBJ1-2	-	TGTGCCCACACCCGGGGTTTCTACGGCTACACCTTC	CAHTRGFYGYTF
TRBV30	-	TRBJ1-1	-	TGTGCCTCCCTTGGGGACACTGAAGCTTTCTTT	CASLGDTEAFF
TRBV2	-	TRBJ2-1	TRBD2	TGTGCCACTTGTGAGCGGGAGGCTGTCTACAATGAGCAGTTCTTC	CATCEREAVYNEQFF
TRBV7-9	-	TRBJ1-1	-	TGTGCCAGCAGCCACAGACGACCGCTCGGGAACACTGAAGCTTTCTTT	CASSHRRPLGNTEAFF
TRBV6-5	-	TRBJ2-7	-	TGTGCCAGCAGAACTCAGATATGGGACGAGCAGTACTTC	CASRTQIWDEQYF
TRBV7-3	-	TRBJ1-5	-	TGTGCCAGCAGCTTGTCTCGCAATCAGCCCCAGCATTTT	CASSLSRNQPQHF
TRBV5-1	-	TRBJ2-5	-	TGCGCCAGCACTAACTCCGGGAGAAATGGAGAGACCCAGTACTTC	CASTNSGRNGETQYF
TRBV19	once	TRBJ2-3	-	TGTGCCAGTAGTATAGCCCGACGCGGGGATACGCAGTATTTT	CASSIARRGDTQYF
TRBV25-1	-	TRBJ2-3	-	TGTGCCAGCACCGGGACGAACACAGATACGCAGTATTTT	CASTGTNTDTQYF
TRBV20-1	-	TRBJ1-1	-	TGCAGTGCTAGGATAGGGTGGGCTTTCTTT	CSARIGWAFF
TRBV9	-	TRBJ2-7	TRBD1	TGTGCCAGCAGCGTCCGACAGGGAAGTCTGGAGCAGTACTTC	CASSVRQGSLEQYF
TRBV6-1	-	TRBJ1-1	-	TGTGCCAGCAGCGACTTGAACACTGAAGCTTTCTTT	CASSDLNTEAFF
TRBV12-5	-	TRBJ1-5	-	TGTGCTAGTGGTCCCCCAGCGGGAATCGGTCAGCCCCAGCATTTT	CASGPPAGIGQPQHF
TRBV28	-	TRBJ1-2	-	TGTGCCAGCACCCAGGAGTTGCATGGCTACACCTTC	CASTQELHGYTF
TRBV20-1	-	TRBJ1-1	-	TGCAGTGCCTACGGGCCAGGGAAAGCTGAAGCTTTCTTT	CSAYGPGKAEAFF
TRBV29-1	-	TRBJ1-4	-	TGCAGCGTTCAACGATCAGGGAACCCTAATGAAAAACTGTTTTTT	CSVQRSGNPNEKLFF
TRBV27	-	TRBJ2-7	TRBD1	TGTGCCAGCAGTACAGGGGCCCCCTACGAGCAGTACTTC	CASSTGAPYEQYF
TRBV20-1	-	TRBJ1-5	-	TGCAGTGCTAGGGGCGGGACACGCGACGGTCAGCCCCAGCATTTT	CSARGGTRDGQPQHF
TRBV4-1	-	TRBJ2-5	-	TGCGCCAGCAGCCTCACGAGCGGCGCAGAGACCCAGTACTTC	CASSLTSGAETQYF
TRBV29-1	-	TRBJ2-1	-	TGCAGCGGAGGGGGGAGCTCCTACAATGAGCAGTTCTTC	CSGGGSSYNEQFF
TRBV20-1	-	TRBJ1-1	TRBD1	TGCAGTCCACCAACAAAGGACAGGTACACTGAAGCTTTCTTT	CSPPTKDRYTEAFF
TRBV12-3/TRBV12-4	-	TRBJ2-7	-	TGTGCCAGCAGTTTATCTGTTTCCTACGAGCAGTACTTC	CASSLSVSYEQYF
TRBV3-1	-	TRBJ1-5	-	TGTGCCAGCAGCCAAGAAAGCCCGGGTTCAGCGAGTCAGCCCCAGCATTTT	CASSQESPGSASQPQHF
TRBV12-3/TRBV12-4	-	TRBJ1-1	-	TGTGCCAGCAGTTTCGAACCCCCCTCTGAAGCTTTCTTT	CASSFEPPSEAFF
TRBV18	once	TRBJ2-1	TRBD2	TGTGCCAGCTCACCACTAGGGACTACAACTCAATACAATGAGCAGTTCTTC	CASSPLGTTTQYNEQFF
TRBV27	once	TRBJ2-3	TRBD1	TGTGCCAGCAGTCAGGACAGGGTAACGGATACGCAGTATTTT	CASSQDRVTDTQYF
TRBV6-5	-	TRBJ1-1	TRBD1	TGTGCCAGCAGACCATGGGACAGGGCGAACACTGAAGCTTTCTTT	CASRPWDRANTEAFF
TRBV20-1	-	TRBJ1-1	-	TGCAGTGCGTGGGGCCCTCGAGCTTTCTTT	CSAWGPRAFF
TRBV9	-	TRBJ2-2	-	TGTGCCAGCAGCGTAGTTATTACGGCCGGGGAGCTGTTTTTT	CASSVVITAGELFF
TRBV9	-	TRBJ2-1	-	TGTGCCAGCAGCGTAGCCCCAGGTTCCTACAATGAGCAGTTCTTC	CASSVAPGSYNEQFF
TRBV4-3	-	TRBJ2-6	TRBD1	TGCGCCAGCAGCCATCAGGGGGCGAGCGGGGCCAACGTCCTGACTTTC	CASSHQGASGANVLTF
TRBV4-3	-	TRBJ1-6	-	TGCGCCAGCAGCCAAGATCGGGGACGGACAAATTCACCCCTCCACTTT	CASSQDRGRTNSPLHF
TRBV6-2/TRBV6-3	once	TRBJ1-1	-	TGTGCCAGCAGCTGGACGGCTAACACTGAAGCTTTCTTT	CASSWTANTEAFF
TRBV29-1	-	TRBJ1-5	-	TGCAGCGTTGCCAATAGCAATCAGCCCCAGCATTTT	CSVANSNQPQHF